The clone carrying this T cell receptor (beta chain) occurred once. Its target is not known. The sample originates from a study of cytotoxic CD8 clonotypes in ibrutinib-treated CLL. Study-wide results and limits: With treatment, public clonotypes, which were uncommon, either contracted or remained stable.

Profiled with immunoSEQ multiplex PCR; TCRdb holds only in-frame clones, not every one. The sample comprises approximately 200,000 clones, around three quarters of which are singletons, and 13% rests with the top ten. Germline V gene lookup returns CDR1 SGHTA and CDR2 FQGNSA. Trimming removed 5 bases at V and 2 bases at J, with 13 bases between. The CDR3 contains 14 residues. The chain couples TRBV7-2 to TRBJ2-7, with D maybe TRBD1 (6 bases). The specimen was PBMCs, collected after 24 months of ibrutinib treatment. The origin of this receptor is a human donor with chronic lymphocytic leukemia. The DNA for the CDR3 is TGTGCCAGCAGCCGAAGGACAGACCCCTACGAGCAGTACTTC. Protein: CASSRRTDPYEQYF.